This record concerns one T cell receptor beta chain sequence. This entry is derived from a study of blood T cells in healthy people across ages. Next came a second PCR, run for roughly 6 to 11 cycles, which used a sample-barcoded 5' primer along with a J-beta primer mix. A template-switch adaptor containing 12 random nucleotides labeled each cDNA molecule. TCRdb analysed the 5' RACE reads with MiXCR anew, one entry per CDR3 protein. The sample includes more than 800,000 distinct CDR3 sequences, 25% to 35% of them seen just once. Extractions gave at least 5.5 micrograms of total RNA per sample. The V gene's germline CDR1 is MNHNS and CDR2 SASEGT. V was pared by 6 bases and J by 0 bases, with 15 bases between. This CDR3 has 16 amino acids.

Source material: blood. This rearrangement joins TRBV6-1 to TRBJ1-5; D is uncertain. This receptor was taken from a woman aged 80 or over in good health. The CDR3 bases are TGTGCCAGCAGACAGACGGGCTCCTATAGCAATCAGCCCCAGCATTTT. Its translation is CASRQTGSYSNQPQHF.